These T cell receptor beta chains were read from a single sample in a study of shared clonotypes between healthy human individuals. Here immunoSEQ multiplex PCR was the method, and the copy in TCRdb shows in-frame clones only, minus some. The sample contains under 200,000 clones, 90% to 95% of which appear only once. Sequencing used naive CD4+ T cells sorted from blood. The receptor set was obtained from a woman in her 30s in good health. Each CDR3 is given with its conserved first and last residue. Fields, in order: D gene, J gene, V gene, clone size, CDR3 protein, CDR3 DNA. The D gene is left open where the match is weak. Clone size appears in some rows only: once, few, many, or a class for an expanded clone.

d_call: .
j_call: TRBJ2-1
v_call: TRBV7-9
clone_size: .
cdr3_aa: CASSLRGSSYNEQFF
cdr3_nt: TGTGCCAGCAGCTTAAGAGGGAGCTCCTACAATGAGCAGTTCTTC

d_call: .
j_call: TRBJ1-1
v_call: TRBV5-1
clone_size: once
cdr3_aa: CASSLDSGRNTEAFF
cdr3_nt: TGCGCCAGCAGCTTGGATTCAGGGCGGAACACTGAAGCTTTCTTT

d_call: .
j_call: TRBJ2-7
v_call: TRBV29-1
clone_size: .
cdr3_aa: CSVGGNPYEQYF
cdr3_nt: TGCAGCGTTGGGGGCAACCCCTACGAGCAGTACTTC

d_call: .
j_call: TRBJ2-7
v_call: TRBV5-1
clone_size: .
cdr3_aa: CASSLEAGASVHEQYF
cdr3_nt: TGCGCCAGCAGCTTGGAGGCGGGGGCATCCGTCCACGAGCAGTACTTC

d_call: .
j_call: TRBJ1-2
v_call: TRBV2
clone_size: .
cdr3_aa: CASTIMRDSGGYTF
cdr3_nt: TGTGCCAGCACCATTATGAGGGATTCGGGAGGCTACACCTTC

d_call: TRBD2
j_call: TRBJ2-5
v_call: TRBV6-5
clone_size: .
cdr3_aa: CASRLAGNQETQYF
cdr3_nt: TGTGCCAGCAGACTAGCGGGGAACCAAGAGACCCAGTACTTC

d_call: TRBD2
j_call: TRBJ2-5
v_call: TRBV19
clone_size: .
cdr3_aa: CASNPTSATETQYF
cdr3_nt: TGTGCCAGTAACCCGACTAGCGCCACGGAGACCCAGTACTTC

d_call: .
j_call: TRBJ2-5
v_call: TRBV5-6
clone_size: .
cdr3_aa: CASSSGGQETQYF
cdr3_nt: TGTGCCAGCTCCTCTGGGGGACAAGAGACCCAGTACTTC

d_call: .
j_call: TRBJ2-6
v_call: TRBV6-4
clone_size: .
cdr3_aa: CASSARGTGANVLTF
cdr3_nt: TGTGCCAGCAGTGCCCGGGGAACTGGGGCCAACGTCCTGACTTTC

d_call: .
j_call: TRBJ2-7
v_call: TRBV5-6
clone_size: .
cdr3_aa: CASSSRLIYSYEQYF
cdr3_nt: TGTGCCAGCAGCTCTCGACTCATTTACTCCTACGAGCAGTACTTC

d_call: .
j_call: TRBJ1-1
v_call: TRBV27
clone_size: .
cdr3_aa: CASSFYRSNTEAFF
cdr3_nt: TGTGCCAGCAGTTTCTACAGGTCGAACACTGAAGCTTTCTTT

d_call: .
j_call: TRBJ2-1
v_call: TRBV15
clone_size: .
cdr3_aa: CATSRDKIPYNEQFF
cdr3_nt: TGTGCCACCAGCAGAGACAAAATACCCTACAATGAGCAGTTCTTC

d_call: TRBD1
j_call: TRBJ2-7
v_call: TRBV27
clone_size: .
cdr3_aa: CASSGRGPSYEQYF
cdr3_nt: TGTGCCAGCAGTGGCAGGGGGCCTTCCTACGAGCAGTACTTC

d_call: TRBD2
j_call: TRBJ2-1
v_call: TRBV19
clone_size: .
cdr3_aa: CASASSGSSYNEQFF
cdr3_nt: TGTGCCAGTGCTTCTAGCGGGAGCTCCTACAATGAGCAGTTCTTC

d_call: .
j_call: TRBJ1-1
v_call: TRBV2
clone_size: .
cdr3_aa: CASASDLTEAFF
cdr3_nt: TGTGCCAGCGCTTCAGATCTCACTGAAGCTTTCTTT

d_call: TRBD2
j_call: TRBJ2-1
v_call: TRBV5-1
clone_size: .
cdr3_aa: CASSSPGLQFF
cdr3_nt: TGCGCCAGCAGCTCTCCGGGACTACAGTTCTTC

d_call: TRBD1
j_call: TRBJ2-7
v_call: TRBV28
clone_size: .
cdr3_aa: CASRPTGRSYEQYF
cdr3_nt: TGTGCCAGCAGGCCGACAGGGCGCTCCTACGAGCAGTACTTC

d_call: TRBD1
j_call: TRBJ1-3
v_call: TRBV10-2
clone_size: once
cdr3_aa: CASSESTGIPSRGNTIYF
cdr3_nt: TGCGCCAGCAGTGAGTCGACAGGGATCCCCTCTCGTGGAAACACCATATATTTT

d_call: .
j_call: TRBJ2-2
v_call: TRBV29-1
clone_size: once
cdr3_aa: CSVEEFVTGVGGELFF
cdr3_nt: TGCAGCGTTGAAGAGTTCGTGACGGGAGTTGGCGGGGAGCTGTTTTTT

d_call: .
j_call: TRBJ2-7
v_call: TRBV30
clone_size: .
cdr3_aa: CACGTYGDEQYF
cdr3_nt: TGTGCCTGCGGGACATACGGGGACGAGCAGTACTTC

d_call: TRBD2
j_call: TRBJ2-7
v_call: TRBV5-1
clone_size: .
cdr3_aa: CASGPGTSGRGYEQYF
cdr3_nt: TGCGCCAGCGGGCCCGGGACTAGCGGGAGGGGATACGAGCAGTACTTC

d_call: TRBD2
j_call: TRBJ2-7
v_call: TRBV5-5
clone_size: once
cdr3_aa: CASSSILPLGLAGEYEQYF
cdr3_nt: TGTGCCAGCAGCAGCATACTACCACTCGGACTAGCGGGAGAGTACGAGCAGTACTTC

d_call: TRBD2
j_call: TRBJ2-3
v_call: TRBV5-1
clone_size: .
cdr3_aa: CASSLVGRLAGNTDTQYF
cdr3_nt: TGCGCCAGCAGCTTGGTGGGGCGACTAGCGGGTAACACAGATACGCAGTATTTT

d_call: .
j_call: TRBJ2-3
v_call: TRBV9
clone_size: .
cdr3_aa: CASSVASLGTDTQYF
cdr3_nt: TGTGCCAGCAGCGTAGCATCCCTGGGGACAGATACGCAGTATTTT

d_call: TRBD2
j_call: TRBJ2-7
v_call: TRBV18
clone_size: .
cdr3_aa: CASSNDPGLAGGYEQYF
cdr3_nt: TGTGCCAGCTCAAACGACCCGGGACTAGCGGGAGGGTACGAGCAGTACTTC

d_call: .
j_call: TRBJ2-7
v_call: TRBV5-1
clone_size: .
cdr3_aa: CASSLEAGTYEQYF
cdr3_nt: TGCGCCAGCAGCTTGGAGGCGGGGACGTACGAGCAGTACTTC

d_call: .
j_call: TRBJ1-3
v_call: TRBV28
clone_size: once
cdr3_aa: CASGVFGGTHYEHAIYF
cdr3_nt: TGTGCCAGCGGAGTTTTCGGTGGGACACACTACGAACACGCCATATATTTT

d_call: TRBD1
j_call: TRBJ1-6
v_call: TRBV28
clone_size: .
cdr3_aa: CASSLKGAGSLHF
cdr3_nt: TGTGCCAGCAGTCTCAAGGGGGCGGGGAGTCTCCACTTT

d_call: .
j_call: TRBJ1-2
v_call: TRBV25-1
clone_size: .
cdr3_aa: CASSAPYTGYYGYTF
cdr3_nt: TGTGCCAGCAGTGCCCCGTATACAGGGTACTATGGCTACACCTTC

d_call: TRBD1
j_call: TRBJ2-7
v_call: TRBV28
clone_size: .
cdr3_aa: CASSLPGQGGNEQYF
cdr3_nt: TGTGCCAGCAGTTTACCTGGACAGGGGGGCAACGAGCAGTACTTC

d_call: .
j_call: TRBJ1-3
v_call: TRBV7-3
clone_size: few
cdr3_aa: CASSPGSGNTIYF
cdr3_nt: TGTGCCAGCAGCCCAGGCTCTGGAAACACCATATATTTT

d_call: TRBD1
j_call: TRBJ2-3
v_call: TRBV27
clone_size: .
cdr3_aa: CASSRGGRVDTQYF
cdr3_nt: TGTGCCAGCAGTAGAGGGGGCAGGGTGGATACGCAGTATTTT

d_call: .
j_call: TRBJ1-1
v_call: TRBV25-1
clone_size: .
cdr3_aa: CASSVGGHPNTEAFF
cdr3_nt: TGTGCCAGCAGTGTGGGTGGACACCCGAACACTGAAGCTTTCTTT

d_call: .
j_call: TRBJ1-1
v_call: TRBV7-9
clone_size: few
cdr3_aa: CASSLVSAGDTEAFF
cdr3_nt: TGTGCCAGCAGCTTAGTGTCCGCCGGGGACACTGAAGCTTTCTTT

d_call: .
j_call: TRBJ1-2
v_call: TRBV2
clone_size: .
cdr3_aa: CASTKGGYTF
cdr3_nt: TGTGCCAGCACCAAGGGGGGCTACACCTTC

d_call: .
j_call: TRBJ2-7
v_call: TRBV11-2
clone_size: .
cdr3_aa: CASSHLRASSYEQYF
cdr3_nt: TGTGCCAGCAGCCACCTGAGGGCGAGCTCCTACGAGCAGTACTTC

d_call: .
j_call: TRBJ2-1
v_call: TRBV4-1
clone_size: .
cdr3_aa: CASSRASSVDNEQFF
cdr3_nt: TGCGCCAGCAGCCGAGCCTCTAGTGTGGACAATGAGCAGTTCTTC

d_call: .
j_call: TRBJ1-1
v_call: TRBV5-4
clone_size: .
cdr3_aa: CASSSRGFEAFF
cdr3_nt: TGTGCCAGCAGCTCGAGGGGTTTTGAAGCTTTCTTT

d_call: .
j_call: TRBJ2-7
v_call: TRBV11-2
clone_size: .
cdr3_aa: CASISGVGVYEQYF
cdr3_nt: TGTGCCAGCATCTCCGGGGTGGGGGTCTACGAGCAGTACTTC

d_call: TRBD1
j_call: TRBJ2-7
v_call: TRBV28
clone_size: once
cdr3_aa: CASSPKTGRHEQYF
cdr3_nt: TGTGCCAGCAGTCCGAAGACAGGGCGCCACGAGCAGTACTTC

d_call: .
j_call: TRBJ2-5
v_call: TRBV15
clone_size: .
cdr3_aa: CATSRDQWGTGRETQYF
cdr3_nt: TGTGCCACCAGCAGAGATCAATGGGGAACCGGGAGAGAGACCCAGTACTTC

d_call: .
j_call: TRBJ2-7
v_call: TRBV7-7
clone_size: few
cdr3_aa: CASSPSDSSYEQYF
cdr3_nt: TGTGCCAGCAGCCCGTCGGACAGTTCCTACGAGCAGTACTTC

d_call: .
j_call: TRBJ1-1
v_call: TRBV14
clone_size: .
cdr3_aa: CASSPYRAMAEAFF
cdr3_nt: TGTGCCAGCAGCCCTTACAGGGCCATGGCTGAAGCTTTCTTT

d_call: TRBD1
j_call: TRBJ2-7
v_call: TRBV28
clone_size: .
cdr3_aa: CASTDRVTDEQYF
cdr3_nt: TGTGCCAGCACAGACAGGGTAACTGACGAGCAGTACTTC

d_call: TRBD1
j_call: TRBJ1-4
v_call: TRBV11-2
clone_size: once
cdr3_aa: CASSQGQGREKLFF
cdr3_nt: TGTGCCAGCAGCCAAGGACAGGGTAGGGAAAAACTGTTTTTT

d_call: TRBD1
j_call: TRBJ2-7
v_call: TRBV18
clone_size: .
cdr3_aa: CASSPGTDYEQYF
cdr3_nt: TGTGCCAGCTCACCGGGGACAGACTACGAGCAGTACTTC

d_call: .
j_call: TRBJ1-5
v_call: TRBV30
clone_size: .
cdr3_aa: CAFFRQWAGISDSNQPQHF
cdr3_nt: TGTGCCTTTTTTCGACAATGGGCAGGGATATCAGATAGCAATCAGCCCCAGCATTTT

d_call: TRBD1
j_call: TRBJ2-2
v_call: TRBV5-1
clone_size: .
cdr3_aa: CASSLGTQGAGELFF
cdr3_nt: TGCGCCAGCAGCTTGGGTACACAGGGGGCCGGGGAGCTGTTTTTT

d_call: .
j_call: TRBJ1-1
v_call: TRBV27
clone_size: .
cdr3_aa: CASSLLAVRASEAFF
cdr3_nt: TGTGCCAGCAGTTTGTTGGCGGTCAGGGCGTCTGAAGCTTTCTTT

d_call: .
j_call: TRBJ1-1
v_call: TRBV6-4
clone_size: .
cdr3_aa: CASSDSTRGDTEAFF
cdr3_nt: TGTGCCAGCAGTGACTCGACCAGGGGAGATACTGAAGCTTTCTTT

d_call: TRBD1
j_call: TRBJ2-7
v_call: TRBV5-4
clone_size: .
cdr3_aa: CASRRTGSYEQYF
cdr3_nt: TGTGCCAGCAGGAGGACAGGCTCCTACGAGCAGTACTTC